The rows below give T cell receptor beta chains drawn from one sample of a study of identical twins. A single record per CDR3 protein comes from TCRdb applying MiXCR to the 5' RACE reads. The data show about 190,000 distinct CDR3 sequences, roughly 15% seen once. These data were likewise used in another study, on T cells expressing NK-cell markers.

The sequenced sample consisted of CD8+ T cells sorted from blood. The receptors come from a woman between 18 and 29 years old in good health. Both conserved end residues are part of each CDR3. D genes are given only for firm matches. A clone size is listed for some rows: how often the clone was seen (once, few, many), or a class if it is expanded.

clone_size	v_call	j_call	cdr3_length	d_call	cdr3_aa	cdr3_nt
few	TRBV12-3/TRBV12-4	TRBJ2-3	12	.	CASSDSGAEQYF	TGTGCCAGCTCAGACTCGGGAGCGGAGCAGTATTTT
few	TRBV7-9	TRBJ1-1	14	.	CASSSWTENTEAFF	TGTGCCAGCAGCTCCTGGACAGAGAACACTGAAGCTTTCTTT
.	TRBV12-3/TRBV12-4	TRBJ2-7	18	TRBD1	CASSLAWNRGRVGYEQYF	TGTGCCAGCAGTTTAGCGTGGAACAGGGGGCGAGTAGGGTACGAGCAGTACTTC
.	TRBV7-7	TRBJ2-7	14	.	CASTLRLVSHEQYF	TGTGCTAGCACCCTACGGCTAGTAAGCCACGAGCAGTACTTC
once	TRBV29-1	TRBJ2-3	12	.	CSAEGTSDTQYF	TGCAGCGCCGAAGGGACCTCAGATACGCAGTATTTT
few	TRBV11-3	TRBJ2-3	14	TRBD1	CASSGQGRTDTQYF	TGTGCCAGCAGCGGACAGGGTCGCACAGATACGCAGTATTTT
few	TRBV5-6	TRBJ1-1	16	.	CASSLYLGGPNTEAFF	TGTGCCAGCAGCTTGTACCTAGGGGGACCGAACACTGAAGCTTTCTTT
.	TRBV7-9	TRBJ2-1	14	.	CASSLRGSENEQFF	TGTGCCAGCAGTCTCAGGGGTTCGGAAAATGAGCAGTTCTTC
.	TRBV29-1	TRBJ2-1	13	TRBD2	CSVEGGTINEQFF	TGCAGCGTTGAAGGCGGGACTATCAATGAGCAGTTCTTC
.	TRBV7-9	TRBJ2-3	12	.	CASSGVADTQYF	TGTGCCAGCAGCGGGGTAGCAGATACGCAGTATTTT
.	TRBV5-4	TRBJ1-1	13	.	CASSQNPSIGAFF	TGTGCCAGCAGCCAAAACCCATCGATAGGGGCTTTCTTT
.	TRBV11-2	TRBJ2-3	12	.	CASRATTGVQYF	TGTGCCAGCAGGGCTACGACAGGAGTCCAGTATTTT
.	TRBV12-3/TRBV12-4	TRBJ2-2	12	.	CASSPPTGELFF	TGTGCCAGCAGCCCACCGACCGGGGAGCTGTTTTTT
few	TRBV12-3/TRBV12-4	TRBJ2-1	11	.	CASLGNNEQFF	TGTGCCAGTTTGGGGAACAATGAGCAGTTCTTC
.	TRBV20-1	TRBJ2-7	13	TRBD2	CSATGLAGYEQYF	TGCAGTGCCACGGGACTAGCGGGGTACGAGCAGTACTTC
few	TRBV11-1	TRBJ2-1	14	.	CASSPDSSYNEQFF	TGTGCCAGCAGCCCGGATAGCTCCTACAATGAGCAGTTCTTC
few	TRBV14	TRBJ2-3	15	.	CASSQGFETTDTQYF	TGTGCCAGCAGCCAAGGATTCGAGACAACAGATACGCAGTATTTT
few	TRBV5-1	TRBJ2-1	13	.	CASHTGSYNEQFF	TGCGCCAGCCATACTGGGTCCTACAATGAGCAGTTCTTC
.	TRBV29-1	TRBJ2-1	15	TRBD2	CSGVLGLAGYNEQFF	TGCAGCGGGGTCCTGGGACTAGCGGGGTACAATGAGCAGTTCTTC
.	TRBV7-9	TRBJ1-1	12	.	CASSLVAVEAFF	TGTGCCAGCAGCTTAGTGGCGGTCGAAGCTTTCTTT
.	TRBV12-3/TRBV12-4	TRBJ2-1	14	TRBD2	CASSPGTSSNEQFF	TGTGCCAGCAGCCCCGGGACTAGCAGTAATGAGCAGTTCTTC
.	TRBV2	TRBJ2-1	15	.	CASRETGTDYNEQFF	TGTGCCAGCAGGGAGACCGGGACTGACTACAATGAGCAGTTCTTC
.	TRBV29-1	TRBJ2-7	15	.	CSVGGPGTLEDEQYF	TGCAGCGTTGGGGGCCCGGGGACACTGGAGGACGAGCAGTACTTC
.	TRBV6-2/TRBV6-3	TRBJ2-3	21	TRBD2	CASSYRDLTSGGAESPDTQYF	TGTGCCAGCAGTTACAGGGACCTAACTAGCGGGGGGGCCGAGAGTCCAGATACGCAGTATTTT
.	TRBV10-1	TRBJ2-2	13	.	CASRSSETGELFF	TGCGCCAGCAGATCTAGCGAGACCGGGGAGCTGTTTTTT
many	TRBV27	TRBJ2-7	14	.	CASSLRPLSYEQYF	TGTGCCAGCAGTCTCCGTCCACTCTCCTACGAGCAGTACTTC
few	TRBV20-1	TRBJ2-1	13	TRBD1	CSAGTGERHEQFF	TGCAGTGCTGGGACAGGGGAGCGGCATGAGCAGTTCTTC
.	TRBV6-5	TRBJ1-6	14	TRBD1	CASSYAGGGSPLHF	TGTGCCAGCAGTTATGCAGGGGGCGGGTCACCCCTCCACTTT
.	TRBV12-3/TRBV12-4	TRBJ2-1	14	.	CASSFGGIGNEQFF	TGTGCCAGCAGTTTTGGTGGGATAGGGAATGAGCAGTTCTTC
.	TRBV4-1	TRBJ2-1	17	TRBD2	CASSLLVRLAAYNEQFF	TGCGCCAGCAGCCTACTCGTACGACTAGCGGCCTACAATGAGCAGTTCTTC
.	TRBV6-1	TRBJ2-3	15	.	CASQERVTRTDTQYF	TGTGCCAGCCAAGAGCGGGTGACGCGCACAGATACGCAGTATTTT
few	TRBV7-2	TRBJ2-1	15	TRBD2	CASSPLASSYNEQFF	TGTGCCAGCAGCCCACTAGCGAGCTCCTACAATGAGCAGTTCTTC
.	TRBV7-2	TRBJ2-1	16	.	CASSLTAGGPYNEQFF	TGTGCCAGCAGCTTAACTGCCGGAGGCCCCTACAATGAGCAGTTCTTC
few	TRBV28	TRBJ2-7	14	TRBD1	CASTGTGKIHEQYF	TGTGCCAGTACCGGGACAGGGAAGATCCACGAGCAGTACTTC
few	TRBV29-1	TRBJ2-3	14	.	CSVDLDRSTDTQYF	TGCAGCGTTGACCTCGACAGAAGCACAGATACGCAGTATTTT
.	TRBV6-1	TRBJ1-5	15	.	CASYQARMGNQPQHF	TGTGCCAGCTACCAGGCGAGGATGGGCAATCAGCCCCAGCATTTT
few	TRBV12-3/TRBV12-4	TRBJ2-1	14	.	CASSFWQGNNEQFF	TGTGCCAGCAGTTTTTGGCAGGGCAACAATGAGCAGTTCTTC
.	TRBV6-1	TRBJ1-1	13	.	CASNHGATTEAFF	TGTGCCAGCAATCATGGGGCAACCACTGAAGCTTTCTTT
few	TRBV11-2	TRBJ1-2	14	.	CASSLGSGTYGYTF	TGTGCCAGCAGCTTAGGGTCGGGGACCTATGGCTACACCTTC
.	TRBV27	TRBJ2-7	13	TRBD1	CASAGTGPHEQYF	TGTGCCAGCGCCGGGACAGGGCCTCACGAGCAGTACTTC
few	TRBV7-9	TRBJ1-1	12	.	CATRWGDTEAFF	TGTGCCACTCGGTGGGGGGACACTGAAGCTTTCTTT
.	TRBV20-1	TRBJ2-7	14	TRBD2	CSASRRERSYEQYF	TGCAGTGCTAGTCGGCGGGAGAGGTCCTACGAGCAGTACTTC
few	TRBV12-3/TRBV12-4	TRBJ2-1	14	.	CASSRDGRYNEQFF	TGTGCCAGCAGCCGCGACGGCAGGTACAATGAGCAGTTCTTC
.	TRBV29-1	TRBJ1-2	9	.	CSADYGYTF	TGCAGCGCAGACTATGGCTACACCTTC
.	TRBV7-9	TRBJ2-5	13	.	CASSLIVAETQYF	TGTGCCAGCAGCTTAATAGTGGCGGAGACCCAGTACTTC
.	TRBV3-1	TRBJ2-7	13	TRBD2	CASSQGDYYEQYF	TGTGCCAGCAGCCAGGGGGACTACTACGAGCAGTACTTC
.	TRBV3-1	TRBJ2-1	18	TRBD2	CASSQGGASAAGGNEQFF	TGTGCCAGCAGCCAAGGTGGTGCTTCTGCAGCGGGGGGGAATGAGCAGTTCTTC
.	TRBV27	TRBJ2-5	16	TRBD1	CASSLRVRTGVETQYF	TGTGCCAGCAGTTTAAGGGTTAGGACAGGGGTCGAGACCCAGTACTTC
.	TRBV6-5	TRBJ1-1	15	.	CASSYSPQLNTEAFF	TGTGCCAGCAGTTACTCGCCTCAGCTGAACACTGAAGCTTTCTTT
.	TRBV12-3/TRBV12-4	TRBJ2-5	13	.	CASRRLGMETQYF	TGTGCCAGCAGGCGACTAGGGATGGAGACCCAGTACTTC
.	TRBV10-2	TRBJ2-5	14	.	CASSESSRAETQYF	TGCGCCAGCAGTGAGTCGTCCCGGGCAGAGACCCAGTACTTC
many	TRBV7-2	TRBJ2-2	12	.	CASSLDGTALFF	TGTGCCAGCAGCTTAGATGGAACGGCTCTGTTTTTT
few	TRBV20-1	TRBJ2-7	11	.	CSARGGSEQYF	TGCAGTGCCAGAGGGGGTAGCGAGCAGTACTTC
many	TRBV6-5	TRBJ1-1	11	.	CASSLGRDAFF	TGTGCCAGCAGTCTGGGACGCGACGCTTTCTTT
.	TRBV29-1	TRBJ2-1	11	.	CSVVANNEQFF	TGCAGCGTTGTAGCTAACAATGAGCAGTTCTTC